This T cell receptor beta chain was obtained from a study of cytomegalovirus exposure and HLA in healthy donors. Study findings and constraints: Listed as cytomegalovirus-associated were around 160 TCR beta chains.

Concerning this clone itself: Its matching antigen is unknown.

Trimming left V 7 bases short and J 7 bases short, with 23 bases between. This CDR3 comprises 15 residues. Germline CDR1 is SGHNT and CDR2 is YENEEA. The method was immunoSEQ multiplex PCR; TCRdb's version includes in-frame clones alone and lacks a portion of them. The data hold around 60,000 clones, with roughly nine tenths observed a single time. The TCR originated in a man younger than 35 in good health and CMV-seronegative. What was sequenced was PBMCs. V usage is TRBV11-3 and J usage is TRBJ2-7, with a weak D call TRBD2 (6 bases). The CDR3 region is CASTRLAAGSGEQYF. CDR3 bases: TGTGCCAGCACCCGTTTGGCGGCGGGATCGGGGGAGCAGTACTTC. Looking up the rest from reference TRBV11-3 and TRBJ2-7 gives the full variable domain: EAGVVQSPRYKIIEKKQPVAFWCNPISGHNTLYWYLQNLGQGPELLIRYENEEAVDDSQLPKDRFSAERLKGVDSTLKIQPAELGDSAVYLCASTRLAAGSGEQYFGPGTRLTVT.